The subject of this entry is one TCR beta chain. Other nucleotide sequences from this sample produce the same CDR3. CDR1 and CDR2 (germline): MNHEY, SVGAGI. Trimming removed 2 bases at V and 4 bases at J, with 6 bases between. CDR3 length: 13 amino acids. The data were taken from a study of blood T cell repertoires in COVID-19. Across the whole study: Sites across the United States, Italy and Spain contributed samples from acute and convalescent COVID-19. The cDNA or gDNA used as material had been derived from T cells, B-cell-depleted T cells, or PBMCs.

Authors' data handling: Researchers report that nucleated cell counts were estimated from reference gene primer amplification. TCRdb's table, derived via immunoSEQ multiplex PCR, lists solely in-frame clones and lacks some. V, J and clone size are those of that table, while D and trimming were read from the DNA. Here the sample spans around 200,000 clones, roughly 84% being singletons. The sample consisted of peripheral blood. The rearrangement uses TRBV6-5 and TRBJ1-5; D call uncertain. This receptor was obtained from a man aged 35 to 55 with active or convalescent COVID-19. DNA of the CDR3: TGTGCCAGCAGTTACCGCGGGAATCAGCCCCAGCATTTT. Its protein is CASSYRGNQPQHF.